This record covers a single T cell receptor (beta chain). This specimen belongs to a study of blood T cells in healthy people across ages. Through a sample-barcoded 5' primer and a J-beta primer mix, a second PCR was run for roughly 7 to 12 cycles. Via MiXCR, TCRdb re-called the 5' RACE reads, giving one row per CDR3 protein. Of approximately 690,000 distinct CDR3 sequences listed, around three fifths are singletons. It was approximately 10 milliliters of peripheral blood that were drawn from each donor. Researchers report isolating at least 7 million PBMCs per sample. The CDR3 loop spans 13 amino acids. Per the germline V gene, CDR1 is SGHRS and CDR2 is YFSETQ. Trimming stripped 4 bases from V and 4 bases from J, with 9 bases between.

The sequence came from a man between 60 and 75 years old in good health. The material sequenced was blood. The chain recombines TRBV5-1 with TRBJ1-3; D is uncertain. The DNA for the CDR3 is TGCGCCAGCAGCATTCAGTCCGGAAACACCATATATTTT. This sequence encodes CASSIQSGNTIYF.